This entry is about one TCR beta chain. Its target is unknown. The source of the sample is a study of radiotherapy plus CTLA-4 blockade in lung cancer. The wider study: Patients showed objective responses in under 20% of cases, and disease control was achieved by approximately 31%. Overall study findings and caveats: Early clonal dynamics of blood T cells, together with interferon-beta, were reported as the best response predictor.

Germline V gene data show CDR1 as LGHNA and CDR2 as YNFKEQ. V was shortened by 0 bases and J by 8 bases, with 7 bases between the two germline ends. There are 13 residues in the CDR3. Profiling relied on immunoSEQ multiplex PCR, and the TCRdb table lists in-frame clones only, not all of them. The sample yields approximately 32,000 clones, roughly 70% seen once. The chain recombines TRBV4-2 with TRBJ2-2; D not certain. This receptor was taken from a human donor with non-small cell lung cancer who had stable disease on radiotherapy plus ipilimumab. The sample in question was peripheral blood, obtained from a patient treated with radiotherapy plus ipilimumab. The CDR3 is CASSQELMGELFF. Here the CDR3 DNA reads TGTGCCAGCAGCCAAGAACTCATGGGGGAGCTGTTTTTT.